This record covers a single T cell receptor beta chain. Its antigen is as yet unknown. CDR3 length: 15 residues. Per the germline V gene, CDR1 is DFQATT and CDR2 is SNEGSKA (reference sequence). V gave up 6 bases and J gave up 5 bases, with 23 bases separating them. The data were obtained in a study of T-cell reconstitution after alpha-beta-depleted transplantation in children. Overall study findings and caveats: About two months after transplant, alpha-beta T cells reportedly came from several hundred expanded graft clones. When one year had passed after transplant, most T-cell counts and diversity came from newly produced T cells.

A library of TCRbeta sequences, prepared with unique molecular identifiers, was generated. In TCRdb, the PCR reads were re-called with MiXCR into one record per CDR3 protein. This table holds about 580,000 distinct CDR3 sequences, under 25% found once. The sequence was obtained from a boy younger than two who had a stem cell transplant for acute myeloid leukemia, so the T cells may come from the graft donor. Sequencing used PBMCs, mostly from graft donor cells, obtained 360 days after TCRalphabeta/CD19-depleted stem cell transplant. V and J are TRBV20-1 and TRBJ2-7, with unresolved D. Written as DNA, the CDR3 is TGCAGTGCCCTGATACCGGGCCAGTTTTCGGACGAGCAGTACTTC. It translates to CSALIPGQFSDEQYF.